This T cell receptor (beta chain) came from a study of shared clonotypes between healthy human individuals. V dropped 5 bases and J dropped 4; count of bases not matched to a gene: 8. The CDR3 contains 15 residues. Germline V gives CDR1 LNHNV, CDR2 YYDKDF (reference sequence). This clone occurred many times. Its antigen is unknown. Measured with immunoSEQ multiplex PCR; TCRdb has only the in-frame clones, and not every one. The table has hundreds of thousands of clones, approximately 79% seen once. Regarding the study as a whole: When naive CD4 clonotypes were compared across a handful of donors, around 5% were shared.

The gene calls are TRBV15 and TRBJ2-3; 8 bases match TRBD2. This receptor was taken from a woman in her twenties or thirties in good health. The sequenced material came from memory CD4+ T cells sorted from blood. Noted subset: CD45RA-negative fraction. The CDR3 nucleotides are TGTGCCACCAGCCCGGGGGGGGCGGGTTCAGATACGCAGTATTTT. This encodes CATSPGGAGSDTQYF.